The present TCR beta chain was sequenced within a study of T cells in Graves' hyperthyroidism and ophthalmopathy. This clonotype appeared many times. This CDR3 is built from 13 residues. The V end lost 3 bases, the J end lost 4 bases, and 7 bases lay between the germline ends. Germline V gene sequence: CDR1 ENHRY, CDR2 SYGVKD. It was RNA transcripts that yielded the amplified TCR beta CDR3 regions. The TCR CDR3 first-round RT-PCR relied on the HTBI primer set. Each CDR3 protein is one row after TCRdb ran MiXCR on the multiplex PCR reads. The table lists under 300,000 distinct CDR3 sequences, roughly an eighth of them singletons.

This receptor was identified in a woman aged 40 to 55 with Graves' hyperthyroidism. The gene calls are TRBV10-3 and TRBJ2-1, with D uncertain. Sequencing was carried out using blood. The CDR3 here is CAISDTTYNEQFF. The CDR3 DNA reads TGTGCCATCAGTGATACCACATACAATGAGCAGTTCTTC.